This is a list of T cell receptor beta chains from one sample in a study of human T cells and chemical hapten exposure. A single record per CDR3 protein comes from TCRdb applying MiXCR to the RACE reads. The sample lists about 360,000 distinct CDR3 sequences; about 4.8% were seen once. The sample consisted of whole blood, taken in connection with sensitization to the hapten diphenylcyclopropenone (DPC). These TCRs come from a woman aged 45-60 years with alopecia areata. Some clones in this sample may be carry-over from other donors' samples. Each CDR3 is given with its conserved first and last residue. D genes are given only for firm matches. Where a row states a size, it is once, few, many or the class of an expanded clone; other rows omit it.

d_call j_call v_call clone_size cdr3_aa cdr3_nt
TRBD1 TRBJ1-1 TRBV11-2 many CASNPSRGRAFF TGTGCCAGCAACCCGTCCAGGGGGCGGGCTTTCTTT
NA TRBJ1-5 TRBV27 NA CASSLYRALDQPQHF TGTGCCAGCAGTTTATACCGGGCACTAGATCAGCCCCAGCATTTT
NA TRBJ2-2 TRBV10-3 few CAIGLNTGELFF TGTGCCATCGGGCTGAACACCGGGGAGCTGTTTTTT
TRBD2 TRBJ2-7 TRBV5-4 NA CASSSKQRGAYEQYF TGTGCCAGCAGCTCCAAACAGCGGGGAGCCTACGAGCAGTACTTC
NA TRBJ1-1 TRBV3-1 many CASSPKGGVVSAFF TGTGCCAGCAGCCCGAAAGGGGGGGTAGTTTCGGCTTTCTTT
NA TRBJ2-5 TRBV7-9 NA CASSYLSGPEETQYF TGTGCCAGCAGCTATCTCTCTGGACCGGAGGAGACCCAGTACTTC
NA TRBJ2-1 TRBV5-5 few CASSLRSGVGEQFF TGTGCCAGCAGCTTGAGGTCCGGGGTCGGTGAGCAGTTCTTC
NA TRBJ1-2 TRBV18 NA CASSPPGTGYGYTF TGTGCCAGCTCACCGCCCGGGACGGGCTATGGCTACACCTTC
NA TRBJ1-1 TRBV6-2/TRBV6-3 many CASSFAGTQRLAFF TGTGCCAGCAGTTTCGCCGGGACCCAACGTTTAGCTTTCTTT
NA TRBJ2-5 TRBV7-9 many CASSLAREETQYF TGTGCCAGCAGTCTGGCCAGGGAAGAGACCCAGTACTTC
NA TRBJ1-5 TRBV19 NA CATRETLFSPGNQPQHF TGTGCCACCAGAGAGACACTTTTTAGCCCTGGCAATCAGCCCCAGCATTTT
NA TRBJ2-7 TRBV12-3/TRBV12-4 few CASSLWQGINEQYF TGTGCCAGCAGTTTATGGCAGGGGATCAACGAGCAGTACTTC
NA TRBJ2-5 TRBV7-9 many CASSSQLVTQYF TGTGCCAGCAGCTCCCAATTGGTGACCCAGTACTTC
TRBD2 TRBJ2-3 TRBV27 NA CASSQSSGSVWSTDTQYF TGTGCCAGCAGTCAGTCTAGCGGGAGTGTCTGGAGCACAGATACGCAGTATTTT
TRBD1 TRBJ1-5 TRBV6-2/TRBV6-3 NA CASSYQGASNQPQHF TGTGCCAGCAGTTACCAGGGGGCCAGCAATCAGCCCCAGCATTTT
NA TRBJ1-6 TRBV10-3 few CAISESVPPTYNSPLHF TGTGCCATCAGTGAGTCAGTTCCTCCTACCTATAATTCACCCCTCCACTTT
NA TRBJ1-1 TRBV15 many CATSGGLEGPGTEAFF TGTGCCACCAGCGGGGGGTTGGAGGGGCCGGGCACTGAAGCTTTCTTT
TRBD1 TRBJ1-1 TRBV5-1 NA CASRLRDSMNTEAFF TGCGCCAGCAGGCTCCGGGACAGCATGAACACTGAAGCTTTCTTT
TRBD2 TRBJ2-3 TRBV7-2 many CASSSRGRELDTQYF TGTGCCAGCAGCTCCCGCGGGCGGGAGCTAGATACGCAGTATTTT
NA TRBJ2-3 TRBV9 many CASSVGTPSTDTQYF TGTGCCAGCAGCGTAGGAACTCCCAGCACAGATACGCAGTATTTT
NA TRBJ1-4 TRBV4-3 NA CASGAATNEKLFF TGCGCCAGCGGGGCAGCAACTAATGAAAAACTGTTTTTT
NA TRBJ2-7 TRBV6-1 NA CASRKEGLGVYEQYF TGTGCCAGCAGAAAGGAAGGATTAGGGGTCTACGAGCAGTACTTC
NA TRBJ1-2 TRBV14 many CASSQGQIYGYTF TGTGCCAGCAGCCAAGGACAGATCTATGGCTACACCTTC
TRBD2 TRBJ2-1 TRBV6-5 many CASSASSGSDNEQFF TGTGCCAGCAGTGCCTCTAGCGGGAGTGACAATGAGCAGTTCTTC
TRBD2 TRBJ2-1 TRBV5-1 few CASSLGISSGRTMDEQFF TGCGCCAGCAGCCTGGGCATCAGTAGCGGGAGGACAATGGATGAGCAGTTCTTC
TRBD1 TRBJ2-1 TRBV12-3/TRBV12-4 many CASSSGGEQFF TGTGCCAGCAGCTCAGGGGGTGAGCAGTTCTTC
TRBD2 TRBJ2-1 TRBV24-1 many CATSPWGLAGDNEQFF TGTGCCACCAGTCCCTGGGGACTAGCGGGGGACAATGAGCAGTTCTTC
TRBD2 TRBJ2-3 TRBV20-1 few CSGRAGAVDTQYF TGCAGTGGACGCGCGGGAGCGGTAGATACGCAGTATTTT
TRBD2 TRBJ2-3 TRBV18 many CASSPSFRLAGERRHTQYF TGTGCCAGCTCACCAAGCTTCCGGCTAGCGGGGGAGAGGCGACATACGCAGTATTTT
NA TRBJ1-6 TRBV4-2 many CASSQPDGTPGNSPLHF TGTGCCAGCAGCCAACCGGACGGGACACCAGGAAATTCACCCCTCCACTTT
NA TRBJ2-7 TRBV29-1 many CSAGTPAGQYF TGCAGCGCCGGGACCCCGGCGGGGCAGTACTTC
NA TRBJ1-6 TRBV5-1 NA CASSLVGRSFSNSPLHF TGCGCCAGCAGCTTGGTCGGCAGGAGCTTTTCAAATTCACCCCTCCACTTT
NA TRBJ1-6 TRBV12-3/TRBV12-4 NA CASSFGQLTPLHF TGTGCCAGCAGTTTTGGCCAATTGACACCCCTCCACTTT
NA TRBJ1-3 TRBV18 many CASSPTPMTPGNTIYF TGTGCCAGCTCACCAACGCCGATGACGCCTGGAAACACCATATATTTT
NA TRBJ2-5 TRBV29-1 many CSASVNRAQETQYF TGCAGCGCTTCCGTCAACAGGGCCCAAGAGACCCAGTACTTC
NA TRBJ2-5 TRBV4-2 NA CASSPGREMKETQYF TGTGCCAGCAGCCCAGGTCGGGAGATGAAAGAGACCCAGTACTTC
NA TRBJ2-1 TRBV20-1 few CSAKGPSSSYNEQFF TGCAGCGCTAAAGGTCCTAGCAGCTCCTACAATGAGCAGTTCTTC
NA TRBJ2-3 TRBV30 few CAWSGRTDTQYF TGTGCCTGGAGCGGGAGAACAGATACGCAGTATTTT
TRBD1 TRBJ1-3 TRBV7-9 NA CASSLTGDSGNTIYF TGTGCCAGCAGCTTAACAGGGGACTCTGGAAACACCATATATTTT
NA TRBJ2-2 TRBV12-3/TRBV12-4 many CASSWSRSNTGELFF TGTGCCAGCAGTTGGAGCCGGTCGAACACCGGGGAGCTGTTTTTT
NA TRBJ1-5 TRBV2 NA CASRKESNQPQHF TGTGCCAGCAGGAAGGAGTCTAATCAGCCCCAGCATTTT
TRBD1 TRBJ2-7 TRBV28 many CASSLSTLTGVMNEQYF TGTGCCAGCAGTTTAAGCACCCTGACAGGGGTTATGAACGAGCAGTACTTC
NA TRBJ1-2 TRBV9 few CASSAGRSTYGYTF TGTGCCAGCAGCGCCGGACGGTCAACTTATGGCTACACCTTC
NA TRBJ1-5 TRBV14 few CASSQGLDQPQHF TGTGCCAGCAGCCAAGGCCTAGATCAGCCCCAGCATTTT
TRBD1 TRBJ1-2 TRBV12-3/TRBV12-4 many CASSPSGTGGIYGYTF TGTGCCAGCAGCCCAAGTGGGACAGGGGGAATCTATGGCTACACCTTC
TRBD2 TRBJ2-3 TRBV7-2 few CASSFLPLAGGTDTQYF TGTGCCAGCAGCTTTTTGCCCCTAGCGGGAGGAACAGATACGCAGTATTTT
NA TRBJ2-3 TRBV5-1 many CASSLGGGPHTQYF TGCGCCAGCAGCTTGGGTGGGGGGCCACATACGCAGTATTTT
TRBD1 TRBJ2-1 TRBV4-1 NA CASSQTGAGNEQFF TGCGCCAGCAGCCAAACAGGGGCTGGGAATGAGCAGTTCTTC
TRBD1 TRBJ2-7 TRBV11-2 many CASSFGTGRYEQYF TGTGCCAGCAGCTTTGGGACAGGTCGCTACGAGCAGTACTTC
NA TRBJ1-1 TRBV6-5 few CASSQSGTPWGAFF TGTGCCAGCAGTCAAAGCGGTACACCATGGGGAGCTTTCTTT
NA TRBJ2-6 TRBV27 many CASSRTGGANVLTF TGTGCCAGCAGTAGGACGGGCGGGGCCAACGTCCTGACTTTC
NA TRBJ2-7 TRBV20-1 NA CSATDGYSYEQYF TGCAGTGCTACGGACGGGTACTCCTACGAGCAGTACTTC